This T cell receptor (beta chain) was retrieved from a study of T cell repertoires in aging, cancer and after chemotherapy. Study in general: Paired samples before and after chemotherapy came from chronic lymphocytic leukemia patients on fludarabine- or bendamustine-based regimens. Millions of TCR reads were in the whole dataset.

TRB rearrangements spanning V, D and J were amplified using mixed TRB-A/B primers. MiXCR was run by TCRdb on the multiplex PCR reads, yielding one entry per CDR3 protein. Here the sample spans around 4,600 distinct CDR3 sequences, about 20% being singletons. Turning to this clonotype: The antigen is undetermined.

Study-wide results and caveats: Across the chemotherapy interval, each cancer cohort showed higher median generation probability, suggesting thymic rebound.

Amplification of TCR beta used genomic DNA extracted from peripheral blood. The receptor was isolated from a human donor with a blood cancer. Input material: blood.

CDR3 protein: CSAEGPAGTDTQYF. The CDR3 nucleotides are TGCAGTGCTGAAGGGCCCGCTGGGACAGATACGCAGTATTTT. The chain combines TRBV20-1 with TRBJ2-3; D gene uncertain. The V end was cut by 5 bases, the J end by 3 bases, with 15 bases between. The CDR3 runs 14 residues. The germline gives CDR1 DFQATT, CDR2 SNEGSKA (reference sequence).